Listed below are T cell receptor beta chains from one sample, sequenced in a study of cytomegalovirus exposure and HLA in healthy donors. The table came from immunoSEQ multiplex PCR; TCRdb's copy has only in-frame clones and leaves some out. The sample lists approximately 200,000 clones, 65% to 75% occurring once. The sample taken for sequencing was PBMCs. The source is a young man in good health and CMV-seropositive. CDR3s include the opening cysteine and the closing phenylalanine or tryptophan. A clone size is listed for some rows: how often the clone was seen (once, few, many), or a class if it is expanded.

size	V	J	CDR3
.	TRBV6-5	TRBJ2-7	CASSYRQRGEQYF
.	TRBV27	TRBJ1-2	CASSPGGNGYTF
.	TRBV7-9	TRBJ1-1	CASSLKGQNTEAFF
.	TRBV11-3	TRBJ2-1	CASRSRTSAGGEQFF
.	TRBV4-3	TRBJ2-5	CASSQAQGPQETQYF
.	TRBV6-1	TRBJ2-6	CATRRSGANVLTF
.	TRBV12-5	TRBJ1-3	CASGQSSGNTIYF
.	TRBV18	TRBJ1-1	CASSPPGAHDRRAFF
.	TRBV21-1	TRBJ2-1	CASSKAESNIYNEQFF
.	TRBV18	TRBJ2-1	CASSPSEGGQFF
.	TRBV7-2	TRBJ2-3	CASSLASNGGTDTQYF
.	TRBV7-2	TRBJ2-7	CASSFSGYYEQYF
.	TRBV7-9	TRBJ2-7	CASSLKQGYEQYF
once	TRBV30	TRBJ2-7	CAWGLAGGYEQYF
few	TRBV27	TRBJ2-2	CASSLSTPTGTGELFF
.	TRBV7-2	TRBJ1-3	CASSSYQGTGNTIYF
few	TRBV13	TRBJ2-1	CASSSTSGANNEQFF
once	TRBV5-1	TRBJ2-5	CASSGGAAGRETQYF
.	TRBV10-3	TRBJ1-1	CAINSQGNTEAFF
.	TRBV5-6	TRBJ2-1	CASKGGISYNEQFF
.	TRBV7-2	TRBJ1-3	CASSPGQASGNTIYF
.	TRBV5-1	TRBJ2-4	CASSLGTSGDIQYF
once	TRBV7-9	TRBJ2-5	CASSISAGAGPQYF
.	TRBV11-3	TRBJ2-5	CASGKTEQETQYF
.	TRBV4-3	TRBJ2-2	CASSSGGLTGELFF
.	TRBV4-3	TRBJ2-3	CASSQVASQRDTQYF
.	TRBV4-1	TRBJ2-1	CASSPGAGTSVNNEQFF
few	TRBV5-6	TRBJ2-3	CASSKRGGLTDTQYF
.	TRBV5-4	TRBJ2-5	CASSSGGGGAQETQYF
.	TRBV4-2	TRBJ2-1	CASSQGSRAGAGEYNEQFF
few	TRBV25-1	TRBJ1-1	CASSEVGQDRLIF
few	TRBV30	TRBJ1-5	CAWSREGDQPQHF
.	TRBV27	TRBJ2-7	CASKTGTGAIYEQYF
.	TRBV28	TRBJ1-6	CASSWDPGGISPLHF
.	TRBV6-5	TRBJ2-2	CASSYFGQGAGELFF
.	TRBV7-2	TRBJ1-2	CASSDYRVSLDGYTF
few	TRBV2	TRBJ2-7	CASSLSGQGFYEQYF
.	TRBV10-3	TRBJ2-6	CAISGEPGANVLTF
few	TRBV6-5	TRBJ1-2	CASSDRTGHGYTF
few	TRBV7-3	TRBJ1-1	CASSLQGDTEAFF
once	TRBV5-1	TRBJ2-7	CASSLGTVNYEQYF
.	TRBV7-3	TRBJ2-3	CASSLNPSGRIDTQYF
few	TRBV27	TRBJ2-7	CASSAEVYSYEQYF
.	TRBV6-5	TRBJ2-3	CASSYSRGGSTDTQYF